The rows below give T cell receptor beta chains drawn from one sample of a study of OX40 agonist ivuxolimab in advanced cancers. The table came from immunoSEQ multiplex PCR; TCRdb's copy has only in-frame clones and leaves some out. The table shows 65,000 to 95,000 clones, with over 80% occurring only once. Specimen: CD4+ or CD8+ T cells sorted from blood, collected in a trial of the OX40 agonist ivuxolimab. These receptor sequences come from an adult with an advanced solid tumor such as melanoma, head and neck, liver or kidney cancer. Each CDR3 is given without its conserved first and last residue. The order of the fields is clone size, V gene, J gene, CDR3 protein. Clone size appears in some rows only: once, few, many, or a class for an expanded clone.

>.|TRBV19|TRBJ2-1
ASSKGSGNEQF
>.|TRBV11-3|TRBJ1-3
ASSTRNTIY
>.|TRBV5-1|TRBJ1-4
ASSDDRGQEKLF
>.|TRBV15|TRBJ2-7
ATSRGGGTYEQY
>.|TRBV27|TRBJ1-6
ASSLPPGRKSNSPLH
>.|TRBV28|TRBJ1-3
ASSPWDTGQGDTIY
>.|TRBV30|TRBJ2-5
AWTSAQETQY
>.|TRBV27|TRBJ1-1
ASSLPGGPEAF
>.|TRBV5-8|TRBJ2-7
ASSSRTGIYEQY
>once|TRBV7-9|TRBJ1-1
ASSPSGYSEAF
>.|TRBV19|TRBJ2-7
ASSTLPGQGAFVNYEQY
>.|TRBV7-2|TRBJ1-1
ASSRNRANTEAF
>.|TRBV7-4|TRBJ2-6
ASSSQSRANVLT
>.|TRBV30|TRBJ2-7
AWSDRDEQY
>.|TRBV7-6|TRBJ2-1
ASSLGSSGSAVHEQF
>.|TRBV4-2|TRBJ2-5
ASSQDSVGETQY
>.|TRBV11-1|TRBJ2-7
ASSYDRAKTSYEQY
>.|TRBV6-6|TRBJ2-7
ASMMGTQFYEQY
>.|TRBV6-4|TRBJ1-4
ASSDSVRGNEKLF
>.|TRBV6-5|TRBJ1-2
ASSYSPTGGYGYT
>.|TRBV19|TRBJ2-7
ASSPRQGSYEQY
>.|TRBV21-1|TRBJ1-1
ASSPGGMRAPTEAF
>.|TRBV10-3|TRBJ1-1
AITLTGDNTEAF
>.|TRBV5-1|TRBJ2-3
ASSPSGRTDTQY
>few|TRBV7-9|TRBJ2-3
ASSPQGPNPDTQY
>.|TRBV5-1|TRBJ1-1
ASSLRVGTEAF
>.|TRBV7-2|TRBJ2-1
ASSFQGQPYNEQF
>.|TRBV15|TRBJ2-1
ATSEGGSRNEQF
>.|TRBV7-8|TRBJ2-3
ASSGGDTQY
>.|TRBV28|TRBJ1-5
ASSLTTMGQGAFQPQH
>.|TRBV20-1|TRBJ1-1
SAFLTGGAF
>.|TRBV2|TRBJ2-2
ASSGASGSRTGELF
>.|TRBV30|TRBJ1-2
AWSGRERNYGYT
>.|TRBV5-5|TRBJ2-2
ASSLGSSGRTGELF
>.|TRBV10-3|TRBJ1-1
AISDGLNTEAF
>once|TRBV30|TRBJ2-5
AWSGRAQETQY
>.|TRBV7-9|TRBJ2-2
ASSSTLGGELF
>.|TRBV6-4|TRBJ2-2
ASSLNEVAGELF
>.|TRBV11-2|TRBJ2-3
ASSLARGTSTDTQY
>.|TRBV5-4|TRBJ2-7
ASSGGSSYEQY
>once|TRBV19|TRBJ1-4
ASSTRTGAGGKLF
>.|TRBV5-5|TRBJ1-2
ASSDRQGYGYT
>.|TRBV11-3|TRBJ1-1
ASSVDRVNTEAF